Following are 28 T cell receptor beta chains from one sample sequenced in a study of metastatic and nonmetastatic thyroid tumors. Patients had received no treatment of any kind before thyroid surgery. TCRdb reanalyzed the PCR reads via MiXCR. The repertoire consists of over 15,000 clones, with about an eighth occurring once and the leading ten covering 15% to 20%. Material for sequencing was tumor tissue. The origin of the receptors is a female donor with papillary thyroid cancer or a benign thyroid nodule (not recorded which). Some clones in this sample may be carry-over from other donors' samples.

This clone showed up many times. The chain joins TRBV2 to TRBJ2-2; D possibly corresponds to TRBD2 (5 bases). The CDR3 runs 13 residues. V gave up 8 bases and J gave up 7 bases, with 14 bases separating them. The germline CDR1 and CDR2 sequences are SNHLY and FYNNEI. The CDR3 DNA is TGTGCCAGCCTGAGGTTCCGGGGCGGGGAGCTGTTTTTT. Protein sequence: CASLRFRGGELFF.

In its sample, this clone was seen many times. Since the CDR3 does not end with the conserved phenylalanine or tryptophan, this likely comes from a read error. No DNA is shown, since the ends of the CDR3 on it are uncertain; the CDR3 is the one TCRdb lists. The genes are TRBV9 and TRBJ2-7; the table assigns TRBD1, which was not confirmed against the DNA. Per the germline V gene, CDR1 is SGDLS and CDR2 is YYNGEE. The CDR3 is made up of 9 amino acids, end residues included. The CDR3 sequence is CASSVLRDR.

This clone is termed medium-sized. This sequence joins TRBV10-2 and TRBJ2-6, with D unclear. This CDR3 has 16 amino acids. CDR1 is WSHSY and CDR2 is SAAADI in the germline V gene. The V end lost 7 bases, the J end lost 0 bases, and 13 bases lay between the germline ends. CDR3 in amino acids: CASTDSRVSGANVLTF. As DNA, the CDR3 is TGCGCCAGCACCGATAGTCGGGTCTCTGGGGCCAACGTCCTGACTTTC.

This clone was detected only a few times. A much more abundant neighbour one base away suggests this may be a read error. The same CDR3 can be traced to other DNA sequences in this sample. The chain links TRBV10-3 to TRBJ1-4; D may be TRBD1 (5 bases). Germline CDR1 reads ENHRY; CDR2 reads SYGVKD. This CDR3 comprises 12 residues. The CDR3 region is CAISDREEKLFF. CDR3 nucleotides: TGTGCCATCAGTGACAGGGAAGAAAAACTGTTTTTC.

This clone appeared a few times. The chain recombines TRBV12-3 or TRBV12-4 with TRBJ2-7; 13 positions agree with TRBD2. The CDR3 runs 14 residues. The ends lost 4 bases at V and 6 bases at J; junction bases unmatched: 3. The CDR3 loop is CASSSTSGRLEQYF. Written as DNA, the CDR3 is TGTGCCAGCAGTTCGACTAGCGGGAGGCTCGAGCAGTACTTC.

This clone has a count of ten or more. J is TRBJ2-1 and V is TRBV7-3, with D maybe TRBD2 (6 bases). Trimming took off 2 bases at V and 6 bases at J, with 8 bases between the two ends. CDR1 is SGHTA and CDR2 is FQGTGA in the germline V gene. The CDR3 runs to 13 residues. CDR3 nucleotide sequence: TGTGCCAGCAGCTTAGAACTAGCCAATGAGCAGTTCTTC. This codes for CASSLELANEQFF. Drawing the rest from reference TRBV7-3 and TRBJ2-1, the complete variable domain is GAGVSQTPSNKVTEKGKYVELRCDPISGHTALYWYRQSLGQGPEFLIYFQGTGAADDSGLPNDRFFAVRPEGSVSTLKIQRTERGDSAVYLCASSLELANEQFFGPGTRLTVL.

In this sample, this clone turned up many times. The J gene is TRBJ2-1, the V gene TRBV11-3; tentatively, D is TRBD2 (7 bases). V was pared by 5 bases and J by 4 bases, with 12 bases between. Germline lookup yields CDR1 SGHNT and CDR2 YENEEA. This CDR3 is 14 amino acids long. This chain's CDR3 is CASSRRGGYNEQFF. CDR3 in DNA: TGTGCCAGCAGCAGGAGGGGGGGTTACAATGAGCAGTTCTTC.

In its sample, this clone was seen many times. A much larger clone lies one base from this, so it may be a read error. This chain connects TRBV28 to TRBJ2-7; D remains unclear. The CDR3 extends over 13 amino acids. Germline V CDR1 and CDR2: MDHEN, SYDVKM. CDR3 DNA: TGTGCCAGCAGTCCCACCAGCTCCTACGAGGAGTACTTC. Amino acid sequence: CASSPTSSYEEYF.

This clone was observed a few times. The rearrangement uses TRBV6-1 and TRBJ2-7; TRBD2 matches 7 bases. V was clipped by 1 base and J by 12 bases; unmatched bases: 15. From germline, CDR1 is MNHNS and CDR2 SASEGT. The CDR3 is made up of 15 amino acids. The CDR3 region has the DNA TGTGCCAGCAGTGAAGAGGCTAGCGGAGGACTACGAGGGTACTTC. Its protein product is CASSEEASGGLRGYF.

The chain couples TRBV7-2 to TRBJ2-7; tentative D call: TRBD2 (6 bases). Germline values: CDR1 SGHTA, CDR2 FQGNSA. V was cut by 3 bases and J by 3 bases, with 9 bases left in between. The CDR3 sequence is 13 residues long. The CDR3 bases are TGTGCCAGCAGCTTGGGGACTTTCTACGAGCAGTACTTC. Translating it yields CASSLGTFYEQYF.

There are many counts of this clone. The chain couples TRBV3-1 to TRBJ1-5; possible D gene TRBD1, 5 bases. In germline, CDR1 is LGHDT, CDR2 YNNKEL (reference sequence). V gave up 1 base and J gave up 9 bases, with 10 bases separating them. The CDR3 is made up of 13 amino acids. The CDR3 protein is CASSQAGSPPQHF. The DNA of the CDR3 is TGTGCCAGCAGCCAAGCAGGGAGTCCGCCCCAGCATTTT.

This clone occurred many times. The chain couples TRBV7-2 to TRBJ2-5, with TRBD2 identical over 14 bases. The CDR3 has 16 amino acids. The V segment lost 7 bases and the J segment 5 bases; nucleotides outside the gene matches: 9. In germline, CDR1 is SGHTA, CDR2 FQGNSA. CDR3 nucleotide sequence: TGTGCCAGCACCACCGGACTAGCGGGGGGCGGGGAGACCCAGTACTTC. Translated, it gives CASTTGLAGGGETQYF.

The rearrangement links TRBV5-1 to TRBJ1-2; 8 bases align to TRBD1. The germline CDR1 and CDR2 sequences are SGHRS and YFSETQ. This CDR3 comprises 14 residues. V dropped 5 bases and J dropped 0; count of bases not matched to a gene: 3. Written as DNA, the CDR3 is TGCGCCAGCAGACAGGGGGATACTAACTATGGCTACACCTTC. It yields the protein CASRQGDTNYGYTF.

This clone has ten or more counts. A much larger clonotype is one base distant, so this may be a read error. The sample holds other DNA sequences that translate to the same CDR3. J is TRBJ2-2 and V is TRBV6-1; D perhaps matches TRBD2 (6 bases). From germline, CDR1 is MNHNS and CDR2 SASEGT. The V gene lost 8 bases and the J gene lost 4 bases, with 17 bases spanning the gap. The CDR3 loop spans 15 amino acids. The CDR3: CASDPTGGFTGELFF. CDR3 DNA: TGTGCCAGCGATCCGACTGGGGGGTTCACCGGGGAGCTGTTTTTT.

Written as DNA, the CDR3 is TGCGCCAGCACCGAGGGGGACAGCTCTGGAAACACCATATATTTT. As protein: CASTEGDSSGNTIYF. The chain carries TRBV5-1 and TRBJ1-3, with 7 positions matching TRBD1. J gave up 0 bases and V 6 bases, and 6 bases lay outside the gene matches. CDR1 and CDR2 from the germline V gene are SGHRS and YFSETQ. This CDR3 region has 15 residues.

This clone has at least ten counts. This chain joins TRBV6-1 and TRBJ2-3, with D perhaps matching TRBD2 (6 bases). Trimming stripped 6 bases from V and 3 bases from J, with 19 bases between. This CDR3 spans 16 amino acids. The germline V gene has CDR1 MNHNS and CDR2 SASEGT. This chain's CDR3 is CASSVSTGTGTDTQYF. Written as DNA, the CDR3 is TGTGCCAGCAGCGTTTCTACCGGGACTGGGACAGATACGCAGTATTTT.

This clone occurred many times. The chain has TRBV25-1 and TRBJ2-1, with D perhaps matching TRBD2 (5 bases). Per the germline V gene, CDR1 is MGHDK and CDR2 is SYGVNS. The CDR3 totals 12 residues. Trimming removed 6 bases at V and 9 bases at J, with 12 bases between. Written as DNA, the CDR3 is TGTGCCAGCAGGCTACTAGGTCTTGAGCAGTTCTTC. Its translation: CASRLLGLEQFF.

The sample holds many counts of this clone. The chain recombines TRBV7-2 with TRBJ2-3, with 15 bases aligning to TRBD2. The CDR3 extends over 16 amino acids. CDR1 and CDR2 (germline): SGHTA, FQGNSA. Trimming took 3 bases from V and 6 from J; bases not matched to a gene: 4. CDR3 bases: TGTGCCAGCAGCTTGCTCGGACTAGCGGGGGGGGATACGCAGTATTTT. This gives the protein CASSLLGLAGGDTQYF.

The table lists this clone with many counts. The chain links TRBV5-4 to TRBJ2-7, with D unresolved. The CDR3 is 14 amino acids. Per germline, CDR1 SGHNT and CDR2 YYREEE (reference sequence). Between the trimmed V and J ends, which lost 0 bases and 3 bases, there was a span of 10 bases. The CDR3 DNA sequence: TGTGCCAGCAGCTTGGGCCTCGGCAGCTACGAGCAGTACTTC. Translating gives CASSLGLGSYEQYF. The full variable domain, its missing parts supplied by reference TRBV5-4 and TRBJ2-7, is ETGVTQSPTHLIKTRGQQVTLRCSSQSGHNTVSWYQQALGQGPQFIFQYYREEENGRGNFPPRFSGLQFPNYSSELNVNALELDDSALYLCASSLGLGSYEQYFGPGTRLTVT.

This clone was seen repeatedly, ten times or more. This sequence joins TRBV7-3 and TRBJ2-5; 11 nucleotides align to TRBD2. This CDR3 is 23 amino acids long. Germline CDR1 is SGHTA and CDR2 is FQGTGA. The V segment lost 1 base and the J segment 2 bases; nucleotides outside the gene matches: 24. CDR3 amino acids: CASSLILWSGELAGVSPQETQYF. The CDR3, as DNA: TGTGCCAGCAGCTTAATTTTGTGGTCCGGGGAACTAGCGGGGGTTAGTCCACAAGAGACCCAGTACTTC.

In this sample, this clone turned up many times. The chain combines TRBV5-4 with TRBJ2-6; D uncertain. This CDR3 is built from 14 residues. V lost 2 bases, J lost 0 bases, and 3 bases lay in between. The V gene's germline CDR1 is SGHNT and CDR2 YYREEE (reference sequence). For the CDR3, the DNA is TGTGCCAGCAGCTTTAGCTCTGGGGCCAACGTCCTGACTTTC. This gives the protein CASSFSSGANVLTF. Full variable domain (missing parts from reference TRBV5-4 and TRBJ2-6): ETGVTQSPTHLIKTRGQQVTLRCSSQSGHNTVSWYQQALGQGPQFIFQYYREEENGRGNFPPRFSGLQFPNYSSELNVNALELDDSALYLCASSFSSGANVLTFGAGSRLTVL.

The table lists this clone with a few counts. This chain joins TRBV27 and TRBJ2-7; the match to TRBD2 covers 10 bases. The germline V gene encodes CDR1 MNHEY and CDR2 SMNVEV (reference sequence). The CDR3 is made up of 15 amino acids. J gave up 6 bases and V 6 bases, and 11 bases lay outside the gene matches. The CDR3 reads CASRSSGRAKSEQYF. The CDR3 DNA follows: TGTGCCAGCAGGTCCAGCGGGAGGGCTAAAAGCGAGCAGTACTTC.

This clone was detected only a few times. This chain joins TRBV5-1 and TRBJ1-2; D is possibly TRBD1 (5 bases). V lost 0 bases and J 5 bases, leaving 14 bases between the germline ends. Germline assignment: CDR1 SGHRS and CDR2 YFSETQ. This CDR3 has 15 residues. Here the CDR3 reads CASSLVLQGGYGYTF. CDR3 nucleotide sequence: TGCGCCAGCAGCTTGGTACTTCAGGGTGGGTATGGCTACACCTTC. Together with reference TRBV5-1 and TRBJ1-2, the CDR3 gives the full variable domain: KAGVTQTPRYLIKTRGQQVTLSCSPISGHRSVSWYQQTPGQGLQFLFEYFSETQRNKGNFPGRFSGRQFSNSRSEMNVSTLELGDSALYLCASSLVLQGGYGYTFGSGTRLTVV.

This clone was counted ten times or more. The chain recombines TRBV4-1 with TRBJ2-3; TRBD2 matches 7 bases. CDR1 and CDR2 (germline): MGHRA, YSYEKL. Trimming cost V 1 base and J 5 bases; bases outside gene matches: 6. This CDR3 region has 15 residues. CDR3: CASSQVAGERDTQYF. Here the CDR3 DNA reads TGCGCCAGCAGCCAAGTGGCGGGGGAGAGAGATACGCAGTATTTT.

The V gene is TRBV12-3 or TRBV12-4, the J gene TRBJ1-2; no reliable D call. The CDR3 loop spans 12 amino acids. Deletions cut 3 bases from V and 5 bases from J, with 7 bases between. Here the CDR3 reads CASSLYSYGYTF. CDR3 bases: TGTGCCAGCAGTTTGTATTCGTATGGCTACACCTTC.

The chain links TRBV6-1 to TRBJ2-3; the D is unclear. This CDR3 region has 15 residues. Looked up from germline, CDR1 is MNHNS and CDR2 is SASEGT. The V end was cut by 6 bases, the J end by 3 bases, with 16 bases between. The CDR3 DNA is TGTGCCAGCAGCGTGGCCCCGACTGGAACAGATACGCAGTATTTT. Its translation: CASSVAPTGTDTQYF.

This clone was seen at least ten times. This CDR3 reads CASSEYNNYNEQFF. The CDR3 nucleotides read TGTGCCAGCAGTGAATACAATAACTACAATGAGCAGTTCTTC. The chain is built from TRBV25-1 and TRBJ2-1; D remains unclear. Per the germline V gene, CDR1 is MGHDK and CDR2 is SYGVNS. The CDR3 is 14 residues long. V lost 0 bases to trimming and J lost 3 bases, with 6 bases between them.

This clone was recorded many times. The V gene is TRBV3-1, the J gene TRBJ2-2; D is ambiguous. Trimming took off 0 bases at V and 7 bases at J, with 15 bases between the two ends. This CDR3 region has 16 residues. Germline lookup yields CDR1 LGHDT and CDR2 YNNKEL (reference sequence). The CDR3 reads CASSQEGRVAGGELFF. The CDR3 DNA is TGTGCCAGCAGCCAAGAGGGTAGGGTAGCCGGCGGGGAGCTGTTTTTT.